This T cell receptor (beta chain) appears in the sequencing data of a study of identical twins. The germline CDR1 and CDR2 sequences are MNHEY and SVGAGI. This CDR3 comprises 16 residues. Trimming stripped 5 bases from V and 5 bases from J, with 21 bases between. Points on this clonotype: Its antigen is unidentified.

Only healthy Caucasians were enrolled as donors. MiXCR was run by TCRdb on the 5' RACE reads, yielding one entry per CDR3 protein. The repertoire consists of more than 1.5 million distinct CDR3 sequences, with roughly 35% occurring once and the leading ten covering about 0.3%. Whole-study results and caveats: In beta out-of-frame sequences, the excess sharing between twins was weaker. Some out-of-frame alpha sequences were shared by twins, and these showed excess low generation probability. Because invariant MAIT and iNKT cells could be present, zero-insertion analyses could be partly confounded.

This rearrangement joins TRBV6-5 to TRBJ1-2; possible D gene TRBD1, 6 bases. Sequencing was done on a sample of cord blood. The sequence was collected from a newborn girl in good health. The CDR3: CASSTPRQVRVYGYTF. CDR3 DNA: TGTGCCAGCAGTACCCCACGACAGGTCCGGGTATATGGCTACACCTTC.